The 28 T cell receptor beta chains below were found in one sample sequenced in a study of cytomegalovirus exposure and HLA in healthy donors. With 60 Vbeta and 13 Jbeta primers, the PCR was carried out. Produced via immunoSEQ multiplex PCR; TCRdb's table is partial and in-frame only. The data hold around 150,000 clones, with roughly 80% observed a single time. Sequencing used PBMCs. All receptors derive from a man in his forties or fifties in good health and CMV-seropositive.

This clone has a single count. CDR3 loop: CASSLFSYGYTF. CDR3 sequence (DNA): TGTGCCAGCAGCCTCTTCTCTTATGGCTACACCTTC. The chain is built from TRBV7-9 and TRBJ1-2; D is ambiguous. Per germline, CDR1 SEHNR and CDR2 FQNEAQ (reference sequence). With 5 bases removed from V and 5 bases from J, the gap between germline ends came to 9 bases. CDR3 size: 12 residues.

The gene calls are TRBV6-5 and TRBJ1-5, with 8 bases fitting TRBD1. The CDR3 consists of 12 residues. The V and J ends lost 11 bases and 6 bases, in that order; junction bases with no gene match: 6. Germline CDR1 and CDR2: MNHEY and SVGAGI. The CDR3 sequence is CAVGQVVQPQHF. The CDR3 coding sequence is TGTGCCGTGGGACAGGTAGTTCAGCCCCAGCATTTT.

V gene TRBV11-3 combines with J gene TRBJ2-3; perhaps TRBD2 as D (6 bases). The CDR3 contains 15 residues. Per germline, CDR1 SGHNT and CDR2 YENEEA. V lost 3 bases to trimming and J lost 4 bases, with 14 bases between them. As DNA, the CDR3 is TGTGCCAGCAGCTTGCGGGGAGGACCCCCAGATACGCAGTATTTT. This codes for CASSLRGGPPDTQYF.

The rearrangement uses TRBV30 and TRBJ2-1, with TRBD2 matching over 10 bases. The CDR3 is 14 amino acids. Per the germline V gene, CDR1 is GTSNPN and CDR2 is SVGIG (reference sequence). V lost 4 bases, J lost 9 bases, and 9 bases stayed unmatched. The CDR3 nucleotides read TGTGCCTGGATACGGGGACTAGCGTCTGGTGAGCAGTTCTTC. As protein: CAWIRGLASGEQFF. The full variable domain, its missing parts supplied by reference TRBV30 and TRBJ2-1, is SQTIHQWPATLVQPVGSPLSLECTVEGTSNPNLYWYRQAAGRGLQLLFYSVGIGQISSEVPQNLSASRPQDRQFILSSKKLLLSDSGFYLCAWIRGLASGEQFFGPGTRLTVL.

This chain uses TRBV4-1 with TRBJ1-5, with 9 bases identical to TRBD1. This CDR3 has 14 residues. Germline trimming cut 3 bases from V and 4 bases from J; bases unmatched to any gene: 1. CDR1 is MGHRA, CDR2 YSYEKL, per germline. The chain's CDR3 is CASSHGTGNQPQHF. CDR3 bases: TGCGCCAGCAGCCATGGGACAGGGAATCAGCCCCAGCATTTT.

The sample holds a few counts of this clone. J is TRBJ2-3 and V is TRBV5-1; 10 nucleotides align to TRBD2. The germline V gene encodes CDR1 SGHRS and CDR2 YFSETQ. The CDR3 spans 16 residues. V was pared by 4 bases and J by 1 base, with 6 bases of the junction left unmatched. The CDR3 here is CASSPGTSAGTDTQYF. The CDR3 DNA follows: TGCGCCAGCAGCCCTGGGACTAGCGCGGGCACAGATACGCAGTATTTT.

This clone was counted a single time. The genes are TRBV11-1 and TRBJ2-7; possibly TRBD1 for D (5 bases). V lost 5 bases, J lost 3 bases, and 8 bases lay in between. This CDR3 has 12 amino acids. The germline V gene encodes CDR1 SGHAT and CDR2 FQDESV (reference sequence). Written as DNA, the CDR3 is TGTGCCAGCAGCCGACAGAACTACGAGCAGTACTTC. It translates to CASSRQNYEQYF.

The chain is built from TRBV6-6 and TRBJ2-7; tentative D call: TRBD1 (6 bases). V lost 6 bases and J lost 2, with 20 bases in between. The CDR3 is 16 residues long. CDR1 and CDR2 (germline): MNHNY, SVGAGI (reference sequence). CDR3 protein: CASRLTGLKGAYEQYF. The CDR3 DNA reads as TGTGCCAGCAGACTCACAGGGCTCAAGGGAGCCTACGAGCAGTACTTC.

This clone was seen a few times. J is TRBJ1-4 and V is TRBV5-1, with 11 bases lining up with TRBD1. Trimming removed 4 bases from V and 6 bases from J; junction bases left unmatched: 5. CDR1 is SGHRS, CDR2 YFSETQ, per germline. This CDR3 has 15 residues. The CDR3 coding sequence is TGCGCCAGCAGCCCGGGGACAGGGGGTGATGAAAAACTGTTTTTT. Residues: CASSPGTGGDEKLFF.

The V and J genes are TRBV5-4 and TRBJ2-7; weak D call: TRBD1 (6 bases). Germline CDR1 and CDR2: SGHNT and YYREEE (reference sequence). This CDR3 contains 15 residues. V was clipped by 3 bases and J by 0 bases, with 13 bases between them. The CDR3 DNA is TGTGCCAGCAGCTCCGGACAGAGCTACTCCTACGAGCAGTACTTC. Encoded protein: CASSSGQSYSYEQYF.

For this clone: Germline and junction disagree at one end, which may indicate a read error. The chain joins TRBV7-9 to TRBJ2-1; perhaps TRBD1 as D (6 bases). Germline CDR1 SEHNR, CDR2 FQNEAQ (reference sequence). The CDR3 spans 17 residues. The CDR3 DNA follows: TGTTCCAGCAGCTCCCCCGGGATACAGGGTTATTACAATGAGCAGTTCTTC. As protein: CSSSSPGIQGYYNEQFF.

This chain uses TRBV20-1 with TRBJ2-7; tentative D call: TRBD1 (5 bases). The germline V and J ends were trimmed by 3 bases and 6 bases, with 9 bases remaining between them. The CDR3 totals 11 residues. The germline gives CDR1 DFQATT, CDR2 SNEGSKA (reference sequence). CDR3 nucleotides: TGCAGTGCTAGCCAGGGTGCCGAGCAGTACTTC. Translating gives CSASQGAEQYF.

V usage is TRBV7-2 and J usage is TRBJ1-4; D remains unclear. Germline assignment: CDR1 SGHTA and CDR2 FQGNSA. With 0 bases removed from V and 6 bases from J, the gap between germline ends came to 8 bases. This CDR3 is built from 14 residues. The CDR3 DNA is TGTGCCAGCAGCTTAGCGGCGGCGGATGAAAAACTGTTTTTT. This gives the protein CASSLAAADEKLFF.

The chain combines TRBV12-2 with TRBJ2-7; the table's D gene call, TRBD2, was not cross checked with the DNA. TRBV12-2 is designated a pseudogene. The CDR3 contains 16 residues. The CDR3 loop reads CASRFIWEAYSYEQYF. CDR3 bases: TGTGCAAGTCGCTTTATCTGGGAGGCTTATTCCTACGAGCAGTACTTC.

V and J are TRBV6-1 and TRBJ2-7; the match to TRBD1 covers 7 bases. The CDR3 is 15 residues long. Trimming took 2 bases from V and 8 from J; bases not matched to a gene: 12. CDR1 is MNHNS and CDR2 is SASEGT in the germline V gene. The DNA for the CDR3 is TGTGCCAGCAGTGAAAGGTGGACAGGTCCTACGAAGCAGTACTTC. It translates to CASSERWTGPTKQYF.

The chain carries TRBV29-1 and TRBJ2-3; 7 positions match TRBD1. The V segment lost 5 bases and the J segment 3 bases; nucleotides outside the gene matches: 5. Per germline, CDR1 SQVTM and CDR2 ANQGSEA. The CDR3 runs to 13 residues. CDR3 nucleotides: TGCAGCGTTCCCACAGGGGTAACAGATACGCAGTATTTT. Protein: CSVPTGVTDTQYF.

This clone was observed a few times. The chain employs TRBV13 and TRBJ1-5; a weak D match, TRBD1 (5 bases). Looked up from germline, CDR1 is PRHDT and CDR2 is FYEKMQ (reference sequence). V lost 0 bases, J lost 5 bases, and 8 bases lay in between. The CDR3 contains 14 residues. CDR3 DNA sequence: TGTGCCAGCAGCTTAGGAAGGGGCGATCAGCCCCAGCATTTT. Its translation is CASSLGRGDQPQHF. The full variable domain, its missing parts supplied by reference TRBV13 and TRBJ1-5, is AAGVIQSPRHLIKEKRETATLKCYPIPRHDTVYWYQQGPGQDPQFLISFYEKMQSDKGSIPDRFSAQQFSDYHSELNMSSLELGDSALYFCASSLGRGDQPQHFGDGTRLSIL.

This sequence joins TRBV19 and TRBJ2-5; 10 bases are a match to TRBD1. The CDR3 is 15 amino acids. V shed 1 base, J shed 5 bases, and the junction held 4 bases outside the gene matches. Germline values: CDR1 LNHDA, CDR2 SQIVND (reference sequence). CDR3 residues: CASSIVRDRGETQYF. In DNA form, the CDR3 reads TGTGCCAGTAGTATAGTTCGGGACAGGGGTGAGACCCAGTACTTC.

The chain couples TRBV4-1 to TRBJ1-2, with D perhaps TRBD1 (6 bases). Germline V gene sequence: CDR1 MGHRA, CDR2 YSYEKL. V lost 4 bases, J lost 1 base, and 13 bases lay in between. The CDR3 consists of 15 residues. DNA for the CDR3: TGCGCCAGCAGCCCAGCACACAGGGTTAACTATGGCTACACCTTC. This translates into CASSPAHRVNYGYTF.

This chain uses TRBV18 with TRBJ1-1, with D perhaps TRBD1 (6 bases). From germline, CDR1 is KGHSH and CDR2 LQKENI. The CDR3 has 13 residues. V was cut by 10 bases and J by 2 bases, with 14 bases left in between. CDR3 DNA: TGTGCCACAACCGGGACACTTAACACTGAAGCTTTCTTT. It encodes CATTGTLNTEAFF.

This sequence joins TRBV9 and TRBJ2-3; D ambiguous. V was cut by 0 bases and J by 2 bases, with 7 bases left in between. Germline assignment: CDR1 SGDLS and CDR2 YYNGEE. The CDR3 covers 14 residues. CDR3 in DNA: TGTGCCAGCAGCGTAGGAGATTACACAGATACGCAGTATTTT. The encoded protein is CASSVGDYTDTQYF.

This chain links TRBV7-8 with TRBJ1-1; 9 nucleotides match TRBD1. This CDR3 has 15 amino acids. V gave up 5 bases and J gave up 1 base; unmatched junction bases: 5. Germline lookup yields CDR1 SGHVS and CDR2 FQNEAQ. The CDR3 nucleotides read TGTGCCAGCAGCGAACAGGGGGCGAGGAACACTGAAGCTTTCTTT. Residues: CASSEQGARNTEAFF. The whole variable domain, remainder taken from reference TRBV7-8 and TRBJ1-1, is GAGVSQSPRYKVAKRGQDVALRCDPISGHVSLFWYQQALGQGPEFLTYFQNEAQLDKSGLPSDRFFAERPEGSVSTLKIQRTQQEDSAVYLCASSEQGARNTEAFFGQGTRLTVV.

The rearrangement uses TRBV7-9 and TRBJ2-3; D is possibly TRBD2 (5 bases). The CDR3 runs 16 residues. In germline, CDR1 is SEHNR, CDR2 FQNEAQ (reference sequence). The ends were cut back, 0 bases at V and 0 bases at J, with 10 bases in the middle. The CDR3 coding sequence is TGTGCCAGCAGCTTAGCGGTCGGGGTTAGCACAGATACGCAGTATTTT. The encoded protein is CASSLAVGVSTDTQYF.

V is TRBV5-6 and J is TRBJ2-7, with 8 bases lining up with TRBD1. The CDR3 has 14 amino acids. With 2 bases clipped from V and 2 bases from J, the junction kept 3 bases outside the gene matches. Germline loops: CDR1 SGHDT, CDR2 YYEEEE. DNA of the CDR3: TGTGCCAGCAGCTTAGCAGGGGGCCCCTACGAGCAGTACTTC. Its protein is CASSLAGGPYEQYF.

The rearrangement joins TRBV4-1 to TRBJ2-7; TRBD1 aligns across 9 bases. The CDR3 contains 15 residues. CDR1 is MGHRA, CDR2 YSYEKL, per germline. J lost 2 bases, V lost 1 base, and 3 bases had no gene match. The CDR3, as DNA: TGCGCCAGCAGCCAAGGAAGGACAGGGGCCTACGAGCAGTACTTC. This sequence encodes CASSQGRTGAYEQYF.

The rearrangement joins TRBV11-1 to TRBJ2-3; 9 nucleotides line up with TRBD1. J was trimmed by 1 base and V by 1 base; bases with no gene match: 6. The CDR3 is 17 amino acids. Germline V gives CDR1 SGHAT, CDR2 FQDESV (reference sequence). For the CDR3, the DNA is TGTGCCAGCAGCTTAGGGGACAGGGCTGGCCGCACAGATACGCAGTATTTT. As protein: CASSLGDRAGRTDTQYF.

This clone was observed a handful of times. The genes are TRBV7-2 and TRBJ1-1; TRBD1 agrees at 9 bases. The V and J ends lost 6 bases and 5 bases, in that order; junction bases with no gene match: 7. Germline CDR1 and CDR2: SGHTA and FQGNSA. This CDR3 comprises 14 residues. Here the CDR3 DNA reads TGTGCCAGCAGAGGCGGGACAGGGATAACTGAAGCTTTCTTT. Amino acids: CASRGGTGITEAFF.

V is TRBV6-5 and J is TRBJ2-7, with D tentatively TRBD2 (6 bases). Germline V lookup: CDR1 MNHEY, CDR2 SVGAGI. The CDR3 sequence is 15 residues long. Between the trimmed V and J ends, which lost 0 bases and 5 bases, there was a span of 14 bases. This CDR3 is CASSYSLTSRDEQYF. The CDR3 DNA reads TGTGCCAGCAGTTACTCTCTGACTAGTCGGGACGAGCAGTACTTC.